This TCR beta chain was obtained from a study of cytomegalovirus exposure and HLA in healthy donors. 60 Vbeta and 13 Jbeta primers were used in PCR. Sequenced by immunoSEQ multiplex PCR; TCRdb stores in-frame clones only, minus some. The table shows about 98,000 clones, with about 80% occurring only once. Germline values: CDR1 LNHDA, CDR2 SQIVND (reference sequence). The V gene end was trimmed by 10 bases and the J gene end by 0 bases; junction bases not matched to a gene: 11. CDR3 length: 16 residues. With regard to this clone: The antigen is not known.

General study points: Fewer N-insertions than the roughly 630-donor mean were reportedly shown by an Asian-associated ancestry cluster in a later analysis. It was reported that TCR beta sequences correctly inferred the HLA-A and HLA-B alleles for most subjects. TRBV6-2, TRBV6-3 and other indistinguishable V segments were excluded. Judged likely to be a sequencing artifact was a cluster of highly shared sequence variants.

The specimen was PBMCs. This chain connects TRBV19 to TRBJ2-1, with 8 bases identical to TRBD1. The TCR originated in a man in his 60s in good health and CMV-seropositive. The CDR3 loop reads CATLGQGTNSYNEQFF. The CDR3 DNA follows: TGTGCCACCCTAGGACAGGGAACCAACTCCTACAATGAGCAGTTCTTC.